The rows below give T cell receptor beta chains drawn from one sample of a study of shared clonotypes between healthy human individuals. The data were produced by immunoSEQ multiplex PCR, yet TCRdb's version contains in-frame clones alone and is incomplete. The sample lists hundreds of thousands of clones; 90% to 95% were seen once. Sequencing was performed on naive CD8+ T cells sorted from blood. The receptors stem from a woman aged 30 to 39 in good health. Both conserved end residues are trimmed from each CDR3.

J	V	CDR3
TRBJ2-4	TRBV2	ASRDGLGQVY
TRBJ2-7	TRBV10-3	ASNSGMRSEQY
TRBJ2-1	TRBV5-4	ASSPELAGAGDEQF
TRBJ2-1	TRBV7-6	ASSPNPRFNEQF
TRBJ2-5	TRBV9	ASSVWGYGQETQY
TRBJ1-5	TRBV7-8	ASSSRTAQPQH
TRBJ2-7	TRBV25-1	ASSVGTSSYEQY
TRBJ2-1	TRBV9	ASSGKKNEQF
TRBJ1-5	TRBV6-1	ASSGTGNQPQH
TRBJ1-3	TRBV15	ATSRGGGAGNTIY
TRBJ2-7	TRBV15	ATSRVPLAGDREQY
TRBJ2-1	TRBV29-1	SVEGAGSNEQF
TRBJ2-1	TRBV7-9	ASCGAGGPDEQF
TRBJ2-7	TRBV5-6	ASSFLSPYEQY
TRBJ1-6	TRBV28	ASSLWASSYNSPLH
TRBJ2-7	TRBV5-4	ASRNLAGRAYEQY
TRBJ2-7	TRBV28	ASSLPLAVSSYEQY
TRBJ2-3	TRBV27	ASSWVGTDTQY
TRBJ1-5	TRBV4-1	ASSPRETNQPQH
TRBJ2-7	TRBV14	ASSQGGGGSYEQY
TRBJ2-1	TRBV5-4	ASSLAREQF
TRBJ2-1	TRBV28	ASRRGYNEQF
NA	TRBV28	ASSFEEFYEQY
TRBJ2-1	TRBV2	ASSDWTGGREQF
TRBJ1-1	TRBV27	ASSSPRRERPTEAF
NA	TRBV28	ASSSERVEYEQY
TRBJ1-5	TRBV6-4	ARSNSPRPCIQPQH
TRBJ2-7	TRBV27	ASSFGTNYEQY
TRBJ2-7	TRBV11-2	ASSLVWGLAGKSSYEQY
TRBJ2-7	TRBV30	AWGGFSYEQY
TRBJ1-1	TRBV7-9	ASSLTDSLNTEAF
TRBJ1-5	TRBV28	ASSFGQSNQPQH
TRBJ2-7	TRBV6-6	ASSYAPGKMTYEQY
TRBJ2-1	TRBV14	ASSHGGLNEQF
TRBJ2-5	TRBV6-5	ASSMWGGYQETQY
TRBJ1-4	TRBV2	ASSPLSGTGGEKLF
TRBJ2-6	TRBV23-1	ASSRQHTQQSRANVLT
TRBJ2-1	TRBV19	ASSIETNNEQF
TRBJ2-1	TRBV7-9	ASSLALGGEQF
TRBJ2-7	TRBV4-1	ASSQDRYGNSYEQY
TRBJ1-2	TRBV15	ATSHTPPRDIGGENYGYT
TRBJ1-5	TRBV6-1	ASSEWPQPQH
TRBJ2-2	TRBV9	ASSDQWGNTGELF
TRBJ2-7	TRBV5-4	ASSPVLAGGGEQY
TRBJ1-1	TRBV28	ASSLSGGRSEAF
TRBJ1-1	TRBV6-6	ASSTQATEAF
TRBJ2-1	TRBV19	ASSIGTLNEQF
TRBJ2-1	TRBV19	ASSIGNEQF
TRBJ2-7	TRBV4-1	ASSPRTSGDEQY
TRBJ2-7	TRBV28	ASRGGGRDGYEQY
TRBJ1-2	TRBV2	ASRGVNSPNYGYT
TRBJ2-7	TRBV4-2	ASSGVTYEQY
TRBJ2-7	TRBV7-6	ASSLSGGTYEQY